This TCR beta chain derives from a study of blood T cells in healthy people across ages. The wider study: Template-switching capture recovered about one barcoded beta molecule per two T cells.

PCR was performed a second time for about 7 to 11 cycles using a sample-barcoded 5' primer and a J-beta primer mix. One entry per CDR3 protein results from TCRdb running MiXCR on the 5' RACE reads. Of 550,000 to 750,000 distinct CDR3 sequences listed, more than 20% are singletons. The CDR3 consists of 17 residues. CDR1 is SGHRS and CDR2 is YFSETQ in the germline V gene. With 3 bases clipped from V and 3 bases from J, the junction kept 9 bases outside the gene matches. This clonotype was recorded a few times. Its matching antigen is unknown. General study results and limits: Researchers deemed the diversity estimates from one million T cells underestimates. Higher diversity, along with more naive CD4+ cells, distinguished long-lived donors from aged donors.

The chain carries TRBV5-1 and TRBJ2-2; 9 nucleotides match TRBD2. The sample was blood. The receptor was isolated from a man between 70 and 80 years old in good health. As DNA, the CDR3 is TGCGCCAGCAGCTCGGACTTAGCGGGAGTTTACACCGGGGAGCTGTTTTTT. Its protein is CASSSDLAGVYTGELFF.